These T cell receptor beta chains were read from a single sample in a study of shared clonotypes between healthy human individuals. Here immunoSEQ multiplex PCR was the method, and the copy in TCRdb shows in-frame clones only, minus some. This table has about 470,000 clones, 70% to 80% appearing once. Sample: PBMCs. The receptors come from a middle-aged woman in good health. Some clones in this sample may be carry-over from other donors' samples. The CDR3 runs from the conserved cysteine through the conserved F or W. The order of the fields is J gene, clone size, V gene, D gene, CDR3 DNA, CDR3 protein. The D gene is left open where the match is weak. Rows give clone size only sometimes, using once, few, many, or a class for an expanded clone.

j_gene: TRBJ2-6; abundance: few; v_gene: TRBV10-2; d_gene: .; CDR3nt: TGCGCCAGCAGTGATCCCGGGGCTGGGGCCAACGTCCTGACTTTC; CDR3aa: CASSDPGAGANVLTF
j_gene: TRBJ2-7; abundance: .; v_gene: TRBV29-1; d_gene: TRBD1; CDR3nt: TGCAGCGTTGAAGGGGGTCAGGGGGCGTTAGGCGAGCAGTACTTC; CDR3aa: CSVEGGQGALGEQYF
j_gene: TRBJ1-5; abundance: .; v_gene: TRBV7-9; d_gene: .; CDR3nt: TGTGCCAGCAGCTTAGGGCAAAATCAGCCCCAGCATTTT; CDR3aa: CASSLGQNQPQHF
j_gene: TRBJ2-7; abundance: .; v_gene: TRBV18; d_gene: .; CDR3nt: TGTGCCAGCTCACCTACAACTATCTACGAGCAGTACTTC; CDR3aa: CASSPTTIYEQYF
j_gene: TRBJ2-2; abundance: few; v_gene: TRBV7-2; d_gene: .; CDR3nt: TGTGCCAGCAGCTTAGGGCGGGGACTCCAGAACACCGGGGAGCTGTTTTTT; CDR3aa: CASSLGRGLQNTGELFF
j_gene: TRBJ1-3; abundance: .; v_gene: TRBV5-4; d_gene: .; CDR3nt: TGTGCCAGCAGCTTAAATGAACCGAACTCTGGAAACACCATATATTTT; CDR3aa: CASSLNEPNSGNTIYF
j_gene: TRBJ2-7; abundance: .; v_gene: TRBV6-5; d_gene: TRBD1; CDR3nt: TGTGCCAGCAGTCCCCCGGACAGGGGCGAGCAGTACTTC; CDR3aa: CASSPPDRGEQYF
j_gene: TRBJ1-2; abundance: .; v_gene: TRBV5-6; d_gene: TRBD1; CDR3nt: TGTGCCAGCAGCCCCGGACAGGGAACTAACTATGGCTACACCTTC; CDR3aa: CASSPGQGTNYGYTF
j_gene: TRBJ2-5; abundance: few; v_gene: TRBV23-1; d_gene: TRBD1; CDR3nt: TGCGCCAGCAGTTCCAGGGGGCTTTGGAAGACCCAGTACTTC; CDR3aa: CASSSRGLWKTQYF
j_gene: TRBJ1-1; abundance: few; v_gene: TRBV28; d_gene: .; CDR3nt: TGTGCCAGCAGGCGGGACACTGAAGCTTTCTTT; CDR3aa: CASRRDTEAFF
j_gene: TRBJ2-1; abundance: .; v_gene: TRBV5-1; d_gene: TRBD1; CDR3nt: TGCGCCAGCAACGGACAGGGGGCGGAAAATGAGCAGTTCTTC; CDR3aa: CASNGQGAENEQFF
j_gene: TRBJ2-3; abundance: once; v_gene: TRBV4-2; d_gene: .; CDR3nt: TGTGCCAGCAGCCAATACTTAGCGGAAAGCACAGATACGCAGTATTTT; CDR3aa: CASSQYLAESTDTQYF
j_gene: TRBJ1-3; abundance: .; v_gene: TRBV27; d_gene: TRBD1; CDR3nt: TGTGCCAGCCGAAGGACAGGGGAATTGTCTGGAAACACCATATATTTT; CDR3aa: CASRRTGELSGNTIYF
j_gene: TRBJ2-1; abundance: .; v_gene: TRBV6-5; d_gene: .; CDR3nt: TGTGCCAGCAGGGGGGTTAAAGGTGGCGATGAGCAGTTCTTC; CDR3aa: CASRGVKGGDEQFF
j_gene: TRBJ2-3; abundance: .; v_gene: TRBV2; d_gene: TRBD1; CDR3nt: TGTGCCAGCAGTTCGAGGGGACAGCTTGAAGCGCAGTATTTT; CDR3aa: CASSSRGQLEAQYF